The rows below give T cell receptor beta chains drawn from one sample of a study of cytomegalovirus exposure and HLA in healthy donors. The table came from immunoSEQ multiplex PCR; TCRdb's copy has only in-frame clones and leaves some out. The table shows around 350,000 clones, with 70% to 90% occurring only once. Sequencing was performed on PBMCs. The receptors come from a woman between 18 and 30 years old in good health and CMV-seronegative. Both conserved end residues are part of each CDR3. A D gene is named only where the DNA matches it firmly. Where a row states a size, it is once, few, many or the class of an expanded clone; other rows omit it.

d_gene,j_gene,v_gene,abundance,CDR3nt,CDR3aa
TRBD1,TRBJ2-7,TRBV4-1,.,TGCGCCAGCAGCCAACACCGGGACAGTTCCTACGAGCAGTACTTC,CASSQHRDSSYEQYF
.,TRBJ1-6,TRBV30,.,TGTGCCTGGAGTAGTTCGCAGAACCATTCACCCCTCCACTTT,CAWSSSQNHSPLHF
TRBD1,TRBJ2-2,TRBV5-6,.,TGTGCCAGCAGCTGGGACAGGAACACCGGGGAGCTGTTTTTT,CASSWDRNTGELFF
.,TRBJ1-3,TRBV10-3,.,TGTGCCATCAGTGAGTCTGTTATTCTCTCTGGAAACACCATATATTTT,CAISESVILSGNTIYF
TRBD2,TRBJ2-5,TRBV27,.,TGTGCCAGCAGTTTTGGGGCTAGCGGACAAGAGACCCAGTACTTC,CASSFGASGQETQYF
TRBD1,TRBJ1-4,TRBV18,.,TGTGCCAGCTCACCAAAGACAGGGCGAAATGAAAAACTGTTTTTT,CASSPKTGRNEKLFF
TRBD2,TRBJ2-2,TRBV2,.,TGTGCCAGCAGTGATGGGGGACTAGCGCTTCTCACCGGGGAGCTGTTTTTT,CASSDGGLALLTGELFF
TRBD1,TRBJ2-1,TRBV7-9,.,TGTGCCAGCAGGTATATCCCAGGGGGAAGCTCCTACAATGAGCAGTTCTTC,CASRYIPGGSSYNEQFF
TRBD1,TRBJ2-3,TRBV27,.,TGTGCCAGCAGTTTTTTAGGACAGGGTCCTGATACGCAGTATTTT,CASSFLGQGPDTQYF
.,TRBJ1-4,TRBV2,.,TGTGCCAGCAGGGATACAGGGTCGGGTTCCCTTTTT,CASRDTGSGSLF
.,TRBJ1-5,TRBV28,.,TGTGCCAGCATGACGGGTCGGGACAATCAGCCCCAGCATTTT,CASMTGRDNQPQHF
.,TRBJ2-5,TRBV27,.,TGTGCCAGCAGCCCCGTGGAGTCGCGGGAGACCCAGTACTTC,CASSPVESRETQYF
TRBD1,TRBJ1-5,TRBV18,.,TGTGCCAGCTCCCGTCAGGGGGAGAGGCAGCCCCAGCATTTT,CASSRQGERQPQHF
TRBD1,TRBJ1-5,TRBV28,.,TGTGCCAGCAGCCTTACAGGGGGCCGTCAGCCCCAGCATTTT,CASSLTGGRQPQHF
TRBD2,TRBJ2-1,TRBV9,.,TGTGCCAGCAGCGTTGGAACTAGCGGGAGGTATGAGCAGTTCTTC,CASSVGTSGRYEQFF
.,TRBJ1-1,TRBV27,.,TGTGCCAGCAGTTTAGGACGGGAATTCATGAACACTGAAGCTTTCTTT,CASSLGREFMNTEAFF
.,TRBJ2-7,TRBV6-5,few,TGTGCCAGCAGCAGTGACAGCACCTACGAGCAGTACTTC,CASSSDSTYEQYF
TRBD1,TRBJ2-3,TRBV16,.,TGTGCCAGCAGCCCTACCGGACAGGGGGCCGGTACAGATACGCAGTATTTT,CASSPTGQGAGTDTQYF
.,TRBJ1-2,TRBV6-5,.,TGTGCCAGCAGTTACTCGTATAGCTCTAACTATGGCTACACCTTC,CASSYSYSSNYGYTF
.,TRBJ2-7,TRBV9,few,TGTGCCAGCAGCGTAGGGGCCAGCTCCTACGAGCAGTACTTC,CASSVGASSYEQYF
.,TRBJ2-7,TRBV7-9,.,TGTGCCAGCAGCTTACAGGGGTTCTCCTACGAGCAGTACTTC,CASSLQGFSYEQYF
TRBD1,TRBJ2-7,TRBV7-9,.,TGTGCCAGCAGCTTAACGACAGGGGGCGATGAGCAGTACTTC,CASSLTTGGDEQYF
TRBD2,TRBJ2-2,TRBV6-5,.,TGTGCCAGCAGGCCGGGACTAGCGACCGGGGAGCTGTTTTTT,CASRPGLATGELFF
.,TRBJ1-2,TRBV9,.,TGTGCCAGCAGCGTAGGCGGGGTAGGGAGCTATGGCTACACCTTC,CASSVGGVGSYGYTF
TRBD1,TRBJ1-2,TRBV27,once,TGTGCCAGCAGTTTATCGGCAGGGGGCGGGTATGGCTACACCTTC,CASSLSAGGGYGYTF
.,TRBJ1-5,TRBV6-5,.,TGTGCCAGCAGACAGTCGCTTAATCAGCCCCAGCATTTT,CASRQSLNQPQHF
.,TRBJ2-7,TRBV11-2,.,TGTGCCAGCAGCTTAGATCGGGGGGCCCTCTACGAGCAGTACTTC,CASSLDRGALYEQYF
TRBD2,TRBJ2-1,TRBV4-1,.,TGCGCCAGCAGCCAAGATCTAGCGGGTCTCCAGTTCTTC,CASSQDLAGLQFF
.,TRBJ2-7,TRBV28,.,TGTGCCAGCAGTTTAACAGGGTACGAGCAGTACTTC,CASSLTGYEQYF
TRBD1,TRBJ2-7,TRBV4-1,.,TGCGCCAGCAGCCAAGATAAGGGACAGGGCTACGAGCAGTACTTC,CASSQDKGQGYEQYF
TRBD1,TRBJ1-1,TRBV27,.,TGTGCCAGCACCCCGGACAGGGGCCACACTGAAGCTTTCTTT,CASTPDRGHTEAFF
.,TRBJ2-7,TRBV28,.,TGTGCCAGCAGTTTAAGGGCAGGGTTGAGGGAGCAGTACTTC,CASSLRAGLREQYF
TRBD1,TRBJ2-2,TRBV11-3,.,TGTGCCAGCGAGGAAGGGGGCTACACCGGGGAGCTGTTTTTT,CASEEGGYTGELFF
TRBD2,TRBJ2-1,TRBV7-8,.,TGTGCCAGCATGCGACTAGCGGGAGAGCCCTACAATGAGCAGTTCTTC,CASMRLAGEPYNEQFF
TRBD2,TRBJ2-3,TRBV6-6,.,TGTGCCAGCAGTGCACCCGGGACTAGCTCAGATACGCAGTATTTT,CASSAPGTSSDTQYF
TRBD1,TRBJ2-7,TRBV15,.,TGTGCCACCAGCAGAGATCACCTTGGACAGGGGCCCTACGAGCAGTACTTC,CATSRDHLGQGPYEQYF
.,TRBJ2-7,TRBV2,.,TGTGCCAGCAGGGTGACACTCTCCTACGAGCAGTACTTC,CASRVTLSYEQYF
TRBD1,TRBJ1-1,TRBV5-1,few,TGCGCCAGCAGCTTGGCCGTCAGGGGGACGAACACTGAAGCTTTCTTT,CASSLAVRGTNTEAFF
.,TRBJ1-1,TRBV28,.,TGTGCCAGCAGTATATATAGGGCGGGGTTGAACACTGAAGCTTTCTTT,CASSIYRAGLNTEAFF
.,TRBJ1-1,TRBV7-3,.,TGTGCCAGCAGCCTCACAGGGCCGAACACTGAAGCTTTCTTT,CASSLTGPNTEAFF
.,TRBJ1-5,TRBV21-1,.,TGTGCCAGCAGCAAGTCCTCAGGGTGCAATCAGCCCCAGCATTTT,CASSKSSGCNQPQHF
.,TRBJ2-7,TRBV30,.,TGTGCCTGCGACCATACGGGGAACTCCTACGAGCAGTACTTC,CACDHTGNSYEQYF
.,TRBJ1-2,TRBV28,.,TGTGCCAGCAGGGCGACAGGAAAGGTTACTCGCTACACCTTC,CASRATGKVTRYTF
.,TRBJ1-1,TRBV4-1,.,TGCGCCAGCAGCCCGAACATGAACACTGAAGCTTTCTTT,CASSPNMNTEAFF